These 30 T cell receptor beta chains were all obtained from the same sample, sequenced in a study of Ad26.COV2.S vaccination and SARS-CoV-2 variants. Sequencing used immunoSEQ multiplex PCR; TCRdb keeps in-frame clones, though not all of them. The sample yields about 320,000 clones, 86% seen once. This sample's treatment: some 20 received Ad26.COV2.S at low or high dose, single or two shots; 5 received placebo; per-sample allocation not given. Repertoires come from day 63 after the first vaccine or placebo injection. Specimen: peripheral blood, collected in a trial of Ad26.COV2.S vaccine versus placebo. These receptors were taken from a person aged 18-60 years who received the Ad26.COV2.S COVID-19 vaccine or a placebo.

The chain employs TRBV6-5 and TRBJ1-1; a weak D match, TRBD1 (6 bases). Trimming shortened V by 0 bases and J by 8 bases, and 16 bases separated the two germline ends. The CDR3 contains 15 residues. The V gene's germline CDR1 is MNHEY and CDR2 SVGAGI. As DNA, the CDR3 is TGTGCCAGCAGTTACTCGAGGGCCCAGGGGAGAGAAGCTTTCTTT. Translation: CASSYSRAQGREAFF.

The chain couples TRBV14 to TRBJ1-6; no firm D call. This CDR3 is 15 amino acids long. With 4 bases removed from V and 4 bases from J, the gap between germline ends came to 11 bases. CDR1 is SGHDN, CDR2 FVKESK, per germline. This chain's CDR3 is CASSLGVSYNSPLHF. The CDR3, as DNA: TGTGCCAGCAGCCTCGGAGTCTCTTATAATTCACCCCTCCACTTT.

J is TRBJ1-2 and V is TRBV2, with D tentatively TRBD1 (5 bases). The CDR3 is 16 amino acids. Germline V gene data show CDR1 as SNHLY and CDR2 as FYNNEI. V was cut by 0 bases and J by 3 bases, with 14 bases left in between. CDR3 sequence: CASSEAAGGSDYGYTF. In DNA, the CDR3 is TGTGCCAGCAGTGAAGCGGCGGGGGGTAGTGACTATGGCTACACCTTC.

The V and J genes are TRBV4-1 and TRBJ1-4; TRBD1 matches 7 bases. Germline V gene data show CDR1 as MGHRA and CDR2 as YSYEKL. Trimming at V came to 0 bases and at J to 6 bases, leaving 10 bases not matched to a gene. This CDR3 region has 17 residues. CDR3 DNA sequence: TGCGCCAGCAGCCAAGAGGGGAGGAAAACAGGGGATGAAAAACTGTTTTTT. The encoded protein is CASSQEGRKTGDEKLFF.

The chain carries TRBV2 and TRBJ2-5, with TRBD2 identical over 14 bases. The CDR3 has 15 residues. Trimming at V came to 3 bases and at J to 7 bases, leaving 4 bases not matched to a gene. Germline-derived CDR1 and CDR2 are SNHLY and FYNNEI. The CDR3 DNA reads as TGTGCCAGCAGTGAGACTAGCGGGGGGGCTGGGACCCAGTACTTC. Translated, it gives CASSETSGGAGTQYF.

The DNA for the CDR3 is TGTGCCAGCAGCTTACAAGGACAGGGGAATTCACCCCTCCACTTT. Its protein product is CASSLQGQGNSPLHF. J is TRBJ1-6 and V is TRBV7-2; TRBD1 matches 9 bases. The ends lost 2 bases at V and 7 bases at J; junction bases unmatched: 3. This CDR3 contains 15 residues. The germline V gene has CDR1 SGHTA and CDR2 FQGNSA.

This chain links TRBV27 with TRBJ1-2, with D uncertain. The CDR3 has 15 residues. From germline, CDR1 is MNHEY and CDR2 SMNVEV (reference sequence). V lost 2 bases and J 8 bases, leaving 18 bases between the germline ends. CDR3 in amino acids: CASSLSVGWFQGYTF. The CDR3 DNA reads TGTGCCAGCAGTTTAAGTGTGGGGTGGTTTCAGGGCTACACCTTC.

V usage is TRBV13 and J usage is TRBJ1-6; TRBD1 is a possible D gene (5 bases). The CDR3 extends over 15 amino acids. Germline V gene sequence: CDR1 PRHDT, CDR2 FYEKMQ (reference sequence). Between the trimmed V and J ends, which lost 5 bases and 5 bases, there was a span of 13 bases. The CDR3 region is CASSPIGGNNSPLHF. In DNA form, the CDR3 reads TGTGCCAGCAGCCCGATCGGGGGGAATAATTCACCCCTCCACTTT.

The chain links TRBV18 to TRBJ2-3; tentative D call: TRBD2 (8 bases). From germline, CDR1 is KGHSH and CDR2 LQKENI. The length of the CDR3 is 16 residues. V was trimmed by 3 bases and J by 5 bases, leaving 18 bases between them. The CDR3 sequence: CASSPTKGAGGDTQYF. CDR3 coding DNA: TGTGCCAGCTCACCGACCAAGGGGGCGGGAGGAGATACGCAGTATTTT.

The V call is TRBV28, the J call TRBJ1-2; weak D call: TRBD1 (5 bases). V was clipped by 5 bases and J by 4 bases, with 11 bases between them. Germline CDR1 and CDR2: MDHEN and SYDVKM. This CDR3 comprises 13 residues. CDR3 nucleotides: TGTGCCAGCAGTCTACAGGTCCTCTATGGCTACACCTTC. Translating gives CASSLQVLYGYTF.

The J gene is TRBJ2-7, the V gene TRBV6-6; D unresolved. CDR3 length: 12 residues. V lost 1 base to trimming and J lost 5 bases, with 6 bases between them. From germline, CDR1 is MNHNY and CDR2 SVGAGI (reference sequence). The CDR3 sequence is CASSYWQDEQYF. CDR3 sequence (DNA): TGTGCCAGCAGTTACTGGCAGGACGAGCAGTACTTC.

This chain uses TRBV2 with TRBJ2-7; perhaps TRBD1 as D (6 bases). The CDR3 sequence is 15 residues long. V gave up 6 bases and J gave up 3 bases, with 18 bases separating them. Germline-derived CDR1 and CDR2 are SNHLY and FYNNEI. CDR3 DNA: TGTGCCAGCAGCCCCCGGGACATCTCAGACTACGAGCAGTACTTC. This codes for CASSPRDISDYEQYF.

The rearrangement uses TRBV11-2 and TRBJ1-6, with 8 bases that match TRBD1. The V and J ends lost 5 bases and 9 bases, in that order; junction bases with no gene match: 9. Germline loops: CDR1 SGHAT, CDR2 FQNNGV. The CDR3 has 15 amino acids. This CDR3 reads CASSLGPGQASPLHF. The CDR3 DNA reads TGTGCCAGCAGCCTCGGACCGGGACAGGCTTCACCCCTCCACTTT.

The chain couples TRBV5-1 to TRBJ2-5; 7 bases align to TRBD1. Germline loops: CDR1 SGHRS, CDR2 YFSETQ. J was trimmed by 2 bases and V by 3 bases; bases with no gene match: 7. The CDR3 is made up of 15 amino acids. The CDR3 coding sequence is TGCGCCAGCAGCTCCCTTTCGGGACAGCAAGAGACCCAGTACTTC. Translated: CASSSLSGQQETQYF.

Written as DNA, the CDR3 is TGTGCCATCAGCCTCTTCCGGGACAGAGCCTACGAGCAGTACTTC. Translation gives CAISLFRDRAYEQYF. The chain is built from TRBV10-3 and TRBJ2-7, with 7 bases lining up with TRBD1. The CDR3 contains 15 residues. V was pared by 6 bases and J by 2 bases, with 10 bases of the junction left unmatched. CDR1 and CDR2 from the germline V gene are ENHRY and SYGVKD.

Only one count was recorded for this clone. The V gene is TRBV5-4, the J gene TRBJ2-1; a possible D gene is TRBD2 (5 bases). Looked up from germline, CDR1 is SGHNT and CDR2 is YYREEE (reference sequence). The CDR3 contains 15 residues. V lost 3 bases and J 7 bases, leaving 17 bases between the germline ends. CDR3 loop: CASSSVTSLGNEQFF. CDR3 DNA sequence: TGTGCCAGCAGCTCCGTCACTAGTTTAGGAAATGAGCAGTTCTTC.

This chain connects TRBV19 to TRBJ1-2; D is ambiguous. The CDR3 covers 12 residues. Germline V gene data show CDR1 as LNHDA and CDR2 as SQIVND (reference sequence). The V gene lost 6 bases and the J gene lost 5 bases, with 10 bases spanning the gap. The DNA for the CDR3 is TGTGCCAGTAGCGAAGAATGGTATGGCTACACCTTC. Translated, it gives CASSEEWYGYTF.

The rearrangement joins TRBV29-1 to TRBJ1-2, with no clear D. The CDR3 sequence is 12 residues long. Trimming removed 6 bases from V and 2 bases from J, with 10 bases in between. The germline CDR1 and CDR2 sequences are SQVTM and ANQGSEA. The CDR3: CSVTDTNYGYTF. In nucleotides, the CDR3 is TGCAGCGTAACAGACACCAACTATGGCTACACCTTC.

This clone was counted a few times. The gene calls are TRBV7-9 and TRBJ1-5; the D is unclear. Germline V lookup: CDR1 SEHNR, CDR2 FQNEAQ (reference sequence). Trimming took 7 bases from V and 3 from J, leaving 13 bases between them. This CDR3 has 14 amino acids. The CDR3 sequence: CASNSGPANQPQHF. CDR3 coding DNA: TGTGCCAGCAATAGCGGGCCGGCCAATCAGCCCCAGCATTTT.

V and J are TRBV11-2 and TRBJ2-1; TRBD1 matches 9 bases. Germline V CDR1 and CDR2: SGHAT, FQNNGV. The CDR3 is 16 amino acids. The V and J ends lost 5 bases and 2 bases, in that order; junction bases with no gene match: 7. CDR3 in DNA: TGTGCCAGCAGCCTCCGGGACAGGGCAGCCTACAATGAGCAGTTCTTC. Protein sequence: CASSLRDRAAYNEQFF.

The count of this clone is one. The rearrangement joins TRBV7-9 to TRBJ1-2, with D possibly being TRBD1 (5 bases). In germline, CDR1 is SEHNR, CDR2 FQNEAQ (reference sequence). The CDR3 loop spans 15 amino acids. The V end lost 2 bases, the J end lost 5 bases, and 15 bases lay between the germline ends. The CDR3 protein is CASSLPGTRGYGYTF. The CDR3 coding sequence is TGTGCCAGCAGCTTACCTGGGACCCGAGGGTATGGCTACACCTTC.

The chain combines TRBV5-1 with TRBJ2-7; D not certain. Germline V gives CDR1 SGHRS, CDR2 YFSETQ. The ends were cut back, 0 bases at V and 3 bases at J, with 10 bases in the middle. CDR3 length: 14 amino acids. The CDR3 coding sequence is TGCGCCAGCAGCTTGGAGGGATACCTCTACGAGCAGTACTTC. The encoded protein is CASSLEGYLYEQYF.

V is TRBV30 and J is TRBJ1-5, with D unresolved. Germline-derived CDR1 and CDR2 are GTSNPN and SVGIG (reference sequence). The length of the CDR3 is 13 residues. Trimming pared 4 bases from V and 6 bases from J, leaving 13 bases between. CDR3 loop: CAWNEGGRQPQHF. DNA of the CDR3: TGTGCCTGGAACGAGGGCGGTCGTCAGCCCCAGCATTTT.

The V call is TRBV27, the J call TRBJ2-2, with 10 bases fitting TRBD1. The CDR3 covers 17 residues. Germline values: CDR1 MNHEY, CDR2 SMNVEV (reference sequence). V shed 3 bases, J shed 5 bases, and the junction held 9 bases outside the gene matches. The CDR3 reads CASSFVFRTGGTGELFF. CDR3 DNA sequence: TGTGCCAGCAGTTTCGTGTTTAGGACAGGGGGAACCGGGGAGCTGTTTTTT.

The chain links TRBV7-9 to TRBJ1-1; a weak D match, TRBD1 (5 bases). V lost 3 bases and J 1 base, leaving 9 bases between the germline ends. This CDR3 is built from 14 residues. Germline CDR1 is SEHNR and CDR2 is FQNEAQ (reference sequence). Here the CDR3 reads CASSFGGTNTEAFF. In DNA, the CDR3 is TGTGCCAGCAGCTTTGGGGGGACGAACACTGAAGCTTTCTTT.

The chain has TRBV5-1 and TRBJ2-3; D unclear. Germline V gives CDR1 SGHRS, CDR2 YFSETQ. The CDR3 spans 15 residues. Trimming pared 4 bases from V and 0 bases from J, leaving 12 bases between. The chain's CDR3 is CASSLAIHSTDTQYF. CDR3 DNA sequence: TGCGCCAGCAGCCTCGCAATACACAGCACAGATACGCAGTATTTT. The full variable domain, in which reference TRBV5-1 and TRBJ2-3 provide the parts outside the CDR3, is KAGVTQTPRYLIKTRGQQVTLSCSPISGHRSVSWYQQTPGQGLQFLFEYFSETQRNKGNFPGRFSGRQFSNSRSEMNVSTLELGDSALYLCASSLAIHSTDTQYFGPGTRLTVL.

The chain's CDR3 is CAIRGSKETQYF. In DNA, the CDR3 is TGTGCCATCAGGGGTAGCAAAGAGACCCAGTACTTC. J is TRBJ2-5 and V is TRBV10-3; D gene ambiguous. Trimming took 6 bases from V and 3 from J, leaving 8 bases between them. The CDR3 is 12 amino acids. CDR1 is ENHRY and CDR2 is SYGVKD in the germline V gene.

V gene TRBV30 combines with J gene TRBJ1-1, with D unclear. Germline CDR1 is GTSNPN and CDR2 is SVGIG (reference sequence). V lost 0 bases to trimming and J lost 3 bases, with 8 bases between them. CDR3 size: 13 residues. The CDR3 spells CAWSVALDTEAFF. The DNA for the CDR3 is TGTGCCTGGAGTGTAGCCTTGGACACTGAAGCTTTCTTT.

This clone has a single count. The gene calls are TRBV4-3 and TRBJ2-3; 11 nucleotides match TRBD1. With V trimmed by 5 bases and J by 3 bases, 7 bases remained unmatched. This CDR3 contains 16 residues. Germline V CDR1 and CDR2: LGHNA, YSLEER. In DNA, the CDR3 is TGCGCCAGCAGCTCCCGAGGGGACAGGGGGACAGATACGCAGTATTTT. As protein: CASSSRGDRGTDTQYF.

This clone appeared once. The CDR3 sequence: CASSSSGTLGETQYF. DNA of the CDR3: TGTGCCAGCAGCTCCTCCGGGACTCTCGGAGAGACCCAGTACTTC. The V and J genes are TRBV5-6 and TRBJ2-5; D perhaps matches TRBD2 (6 bases). CDR3 length: 15 amino acids. Between the trimmed V and J ends, which lost 3 bases and 4 bases, there was a span of 16 bases. The V gene's germline CDR1 is SGHDT and CDR2 YYEEEE.